Detailed here is one TCR beta chain. Its specificity is not known. The data were obtained in a study of siplizumab effects on memory and regulatory T cells. Study observations and caveats: Many proliferating CD4+ or CD8+ clones remained unclassified. Roughly 80-95% of them could not be assigned either a naive or a memory phenotype.

Assays examined about 9.1 x 10^4 TCR templates per sample. Clones were sequenced by immunoSEQ multiplex PCR, and TCRdb holds only the in-frame ones, with some missing. The table includes about 100,000 clones, around 92% detected once. The TCR sequence derives from a human donor in good health. Some clones in this sample may be carry-over from other donors' samples. The sample taken for sequencing was CD4+ T cells sorted from blood.

The CDR3: CSGTSLQGNIQYF. The CDR3, as DNA: TGCAGCGGAACCTCATTGCAGGGAAACATTCAGTACTTC. V gene TRBV29-1 combines with J gene TRBJ2-4; tentative D call: TRBD1 (5 bases). This CDR3 contains 13 residues. V lost 7 bases, J lost 6 bases, and 16 bases lay in between. The V gene's germline CDR1 is SQVTM and CDR2 ANQGSEA.